This T cell receptor beta chain was captured in a study of T-cell reconstitution after alpha-beta-depleted transplantation in children. This CDR3 comprises 18 residues. Germline CDR1 and CDR2: SGHRS and YFSETQ. V dropped 3 bases and J dropped 4; count of bases not matched to a gene: 8. This clonotype was seen ten or more times. Using unique molecular identifiers, the investigators prepared the TCRbeta library. TCRdb recomputed calls from the PCR reads with MiXCR, one row per CDR3 protein. The table lists 450,000 to 600,000 distinct CDR3 sequences, roughly 18% of them singletons. The sample here was PBMCs from the stem cell graft donor, taken from the stem cell graft. The sequence was obtained from a human donor who donated a stem cell graft to a child with acute lymphoblastic leukemia. The rearrangement joins TRBV5-1 to TRBJ2-1; 15 nucleotides match TRBD2. CDR3 loop: CASSSPGTSGRFYNEQFF. In DNA, the CDR3 is TGCGCCAGCAGCTCACCCGGGACTAGCGGGAGGTTTTACAATGAGCAGTTCTTC.